This T cell receptor (beta chain) emerged from a study of blood T cell repertoires in COVID-19. Generated by immunoSEQ multiplex PCR, the TCRdb table keeps only in-frame clones and is missing some. Of hundreds of thousands of clones detected, approximately 92% appear once; the ten largest clones hold about 1%. The germline CDR1 and CDR2 sequences are MDHEN and SYDVKM. This CDR3 has 14 residues. The ends lost 6 bases at V and 5 bases at J; junction bases unmatched: 4. The TCR originated in a man in his late teens or twenties with COVID-19, enrolled during active disease. The sequenced material came from peripheral blood. The chain links TRBV28 to TRBJ1-6; 7 nucleotides line up with TRBD1. CDR3 bases: TGTGCCAGCAGCGAGGGGACAGATAATTCACCCCTCCACTTT. Encoded protein: CASSEGTDNSPLHF.